This T cell receptor beta chain was obtained from a study of blood T cell repertoires in COVID-19. Study details: There were acute and convalescent COVID-19 samples, and they came from the United States, Italy and Spain.

J lost 2 bases, V lost 4 bases, and 5 bases had no gene match. The germline V gene encodes CDR1 MNHEY and CDR2 SVGAGI. The CDR3 is 15 residues long. Authors' processing steps: Amplification from reference gene primers served as the basis for estimated nucleated cell counts. The data were produced by immunoSEQ multiplex PCR, yet TCRdb's version contains in-frame clones alone and is incomplete. V, J and clone size are taken as reported in that table, and D and trimming were inferred from the DNA itself. The sample has 130,000 or so clones, 75% to 90% seen once; the top ten hold around 20%. The sequencing sample was made of peripheral blood. This rearrangement joins TRBV6-5 to TRBJ2-1; the match to TRBD2 covers 7 bases. This TCR derives from a man aged 50 to 59 with active or convalescent COVID-19. The chain's CDR3 is CASSSGEGPYNEQFF. CDR3 bases: TGTGCCAGCAGTTCGGGGGAGGGGCCCTACAATGAGCAGTTCTTC.